The rows below give T cell receptor beta chains drawn from one sample of a study of cytomegalovirus exposure and HLA in healthy donors. Profiling relied on immunoSEQ multiplex PCR, and the TCRdb table lists in-frame clones only, not all of them. The sample consists of roughly 200,000 clones, roughly nine tenths of them appearing once. The specimen sequenced was PBMCs. These receptors all stem from a man aged 25 to 45 in good health and CMV-seropositive. Both conserved end residues are part of each CDR3. A D gene is named only where the DNA matches it firmly. Some rows have no size entry. The others give once, few or many, or a class for an expanded clone.

cdr3_nt: TGTGCCACCAGCAGAGCCCGGGACCGGGAAGAGACCCAGTACTTC
cdr3_aa: CATSRARDREETQYF
v_call: TRBV15
j_call: TRBJ2-5
clone_size: -
d_call: -

cdr3_nt: TGTGCCAGCAGTCCTGAAGGACAGACTTATCAGCCCCAGCATTTT
cdr3_aa: CASSPEGQTYQPQHF
v_call: TRBV6-6
j_call: TRBJ1-5
clone_size: -
d_call: -

cdr3_nt: TGTGCCAGCAGTGAACGGGGGGGAGATAATTCACCCCTCCACTTT
cdr3_aa: CASSERGGDNSPLHF
v_call: TRBV2
j_call: TRBJ1-6
clone_size: -
d_call: -

cdr3_nt: TGCAGCGTTGCGGGACAGGTCGGTCGTGGAGGCTACACCTTC
cdr3_aa: CSVAGQVGRGGYTF
v_call: TRBV29-1
j_call: TRBJ1-2
clone_size: -
d_call: TRBD1

cdr3_nt: TGTGCCAGTAGCAAGGTACTAGCGGGAAAAACCTACGAGCAGTACTTC
cdr3_aa: CASSKVLAGKTYEQYF
v_call: TRBV19
j_call: TRBJ2-7
clone_size: -
d_call: TRBD2

cdr3_nt: TGTGCCAGCAGCATACTAGCGCAGTTCGTGGTGGAGACCCAGTACTTC
cdr3_aa: CASSILAQFVVETQYF
v_call: TRBV2
j_call: TRBJ2-5
clone_size: -
d_call: TRBD2

cdr3_nt: TGTGCCAGCAGTCGTACCCCCGGACTCTCCTACGAGCAGTACTTC
cdr3_aa: CASSRTPGLSYEQYF
v_call: TRBV28
j_call: TRBJ2-7
clone_size: -
d_call: -

cdr3_nt: TGTGCCAGCAGCCCGGCGACAAGGGTCGAGCAGTACTTC
cdr3_aa: CASSPATRVEQYF
v_call: TRBV5-4
j_call: TRBJ2-7
clone_size: few
d_call: -

cdr3_nt: TGCGCCAGCAGCCGGAATACGAAAATGAACACTGAAGCTTTCTTT
cdr3_aa: CASSRNTKMNTEAFF
v_call: TRBV4-1
j_call: TRBJ1-1
clone_size: -
d_call: -

cdr3_nt: TGTGCCAGCAGCTCGAAAGAGACAAGCTATGGCTACACCTTC
cdr3_aa: CASSSKETSYGYTF
v_call: TRBV7-8
j_call: TRBJ1-2
clone_size: -
d_call: -

cdr3_nt: TGTGCCAGCAGCTTAGCGGGGGGCCCCCACTTC
cdr3_aa: CASSLAGGPHF
v_call: TRBV7-2
j_call: TRBJ2-5
clone_size: once
d_call: -

cdr3_nt: TGTGCCAGTAGTATAGAAGGTCCCGGGGAGCTGTTTTTT
cdr3_aa: CASSIEGPGELFF
v_call: TRBV19
j_call: TRBJ2-2
clone_size: -
d_call: -

cdr3_nt: TGCAGCGTTGTCCCAGTCAACAGCGCGAACACCGGGGAGCTGTTTTTT
cdr3_aa: CSVVPVNSANTGELFF
v_call: TRBV29-1
j_call: TRBJ2-2
clone_size: -
d_call: -

cdr3_nt: TGTGCCAGCATAGGGCAGAAAAGCGAGCAGTACTTC
cdr3_aa: CASIGQKSEQYF
v_call: TRBV28
j_call: TRBJ2-7
clone_size: -
d_call: -

cdr3_nt: TGCGCCAGCAGCACCAACAGGGGATATAATGAAAAACTGTTTTTT
cdr3_aa: CASSTNRGYNEKLFF
v_call: TRBV5-1
j_call: TRBJ1-4
clone_size: -
d_call: TRBD1

cdr3_nt: TGTGCCAGCAGCTCCCCAAGCGGCAATGAGCAGTTCTTC
cdr3_aa: CASSSPSGNEQFF
v_call: TRBV7-9
j_call: TRBJ2-1
clone_size: -
d_call: -

cdr3_nt: TGCGCCAGCAGCCGGCGGGGGGCAGACGGTAATGAAAAACTGTTTTTT
cdr3_aa: CASSRRGADGNEKLFF
v_call: TRBV5-1
j_call: TRBJ1-4
clone_size: -
d_call: -

cdr3_nt: TGTGCCAGCAGCGAAGTACCGGGACAGGGTTACTACGAGCAGTACTTC
cdr3_aa: CASSEVPGQGYYEQYF
v_call: TRBV21-1
j_call: TRBJ2-7
clone_size: once
d_call: -

cdr3_nt: TGTGCCAGCAGTTCCCCCGGCAGGAACTATGGCTACACCTTC
cdr3_aa: CASSSPGRNYGYTF
v_call: TRBV27
j_call: TRBJ1-2
clone_size: -
d_call: -

cdr3_nt: TGTGCCTGGGTTAACATGAACACTGAAGCTTTCTTT
cdr3_aa: CAWVNMNTEAFF
v_call: TRBV30
j_call: TRBJ1-1
clone_size: -
d_call: -

cdr3_nt: TGCGCCAGCAGCCAAGGGACTAGCGGGGGGAGCTCCTACAATGAGCAGTTCTTC
cdr3_aa: CASSQGTSGGSSYNEQFF
v_call: TRBV4-3
j_call: TRBJ2-1
clone_size: once
d_call: TRBD2

cdr3_nt: TGCAGTGCGGCGGCGGGGGGAGGCTACACCTTC
cdr3_aa: CSAAAGGGYTF
v_call: TRBV20-1
j_call: TRBJ1-2
clone_size: -
d_call: -

cdr3_nt: TGTGCCAGTAGTTTTTCAGGGCAAGAGACCCAGTACTTC
cdr3_aa: CASSFSGQETQYF
v_call: TRBV19
j_call: TRBJ2-5
clone_size: -
d_call: -

cdr3_nt: TGTGCCAGCAGTTTAATTCCGGCGAATGGCTACACCTTC
cdr3_aa: CASSLIPANGYTF
v_call: TRBV27
j_call: TRBJ1-2
clone_size: -
d_call: -

cdr3_nt: TGTGCCAGCTCTCCCGTTGACCTCGGCCCAGGAAACACCATATATTTT
cdr3_aa: CASSPVDLGPGNTIYF
v_call: TRBV18
j_call: TRBJ1-3
clone_size: -
d_call: -

cdr3_nt: TGTGCCAGTAGCCCCGGGACAGGGTCGTCCGAGCAGTACTTC
cdr3_aa: CASSPGTGSSEQYF
v_call: TRBV19
j_call: TRBJ2-7
clone_size: -
d_call: TRBD1

cdr3_nt: TGCGCCAGCAGCCAACGAGCGACTAGCTTGGAGTATACGCAGTATTTT
cdr3_aa: CASSQRATSLEYTQYF
v_call: TRBV4-1
j_call: TRBJ2-3
clone_size: -
d_call: TRBD2

cdr3_nt: TGCGCCAGCAGCTTACTAGGGACAGTTCGTGGCGACGAGCAGTACTTC
cdr3_aa: CASSLLGTVRGDEQYF
v_call: TRBV5-1
j_call: TRBJ2-7
clone_size: -
d_call: TRBD1